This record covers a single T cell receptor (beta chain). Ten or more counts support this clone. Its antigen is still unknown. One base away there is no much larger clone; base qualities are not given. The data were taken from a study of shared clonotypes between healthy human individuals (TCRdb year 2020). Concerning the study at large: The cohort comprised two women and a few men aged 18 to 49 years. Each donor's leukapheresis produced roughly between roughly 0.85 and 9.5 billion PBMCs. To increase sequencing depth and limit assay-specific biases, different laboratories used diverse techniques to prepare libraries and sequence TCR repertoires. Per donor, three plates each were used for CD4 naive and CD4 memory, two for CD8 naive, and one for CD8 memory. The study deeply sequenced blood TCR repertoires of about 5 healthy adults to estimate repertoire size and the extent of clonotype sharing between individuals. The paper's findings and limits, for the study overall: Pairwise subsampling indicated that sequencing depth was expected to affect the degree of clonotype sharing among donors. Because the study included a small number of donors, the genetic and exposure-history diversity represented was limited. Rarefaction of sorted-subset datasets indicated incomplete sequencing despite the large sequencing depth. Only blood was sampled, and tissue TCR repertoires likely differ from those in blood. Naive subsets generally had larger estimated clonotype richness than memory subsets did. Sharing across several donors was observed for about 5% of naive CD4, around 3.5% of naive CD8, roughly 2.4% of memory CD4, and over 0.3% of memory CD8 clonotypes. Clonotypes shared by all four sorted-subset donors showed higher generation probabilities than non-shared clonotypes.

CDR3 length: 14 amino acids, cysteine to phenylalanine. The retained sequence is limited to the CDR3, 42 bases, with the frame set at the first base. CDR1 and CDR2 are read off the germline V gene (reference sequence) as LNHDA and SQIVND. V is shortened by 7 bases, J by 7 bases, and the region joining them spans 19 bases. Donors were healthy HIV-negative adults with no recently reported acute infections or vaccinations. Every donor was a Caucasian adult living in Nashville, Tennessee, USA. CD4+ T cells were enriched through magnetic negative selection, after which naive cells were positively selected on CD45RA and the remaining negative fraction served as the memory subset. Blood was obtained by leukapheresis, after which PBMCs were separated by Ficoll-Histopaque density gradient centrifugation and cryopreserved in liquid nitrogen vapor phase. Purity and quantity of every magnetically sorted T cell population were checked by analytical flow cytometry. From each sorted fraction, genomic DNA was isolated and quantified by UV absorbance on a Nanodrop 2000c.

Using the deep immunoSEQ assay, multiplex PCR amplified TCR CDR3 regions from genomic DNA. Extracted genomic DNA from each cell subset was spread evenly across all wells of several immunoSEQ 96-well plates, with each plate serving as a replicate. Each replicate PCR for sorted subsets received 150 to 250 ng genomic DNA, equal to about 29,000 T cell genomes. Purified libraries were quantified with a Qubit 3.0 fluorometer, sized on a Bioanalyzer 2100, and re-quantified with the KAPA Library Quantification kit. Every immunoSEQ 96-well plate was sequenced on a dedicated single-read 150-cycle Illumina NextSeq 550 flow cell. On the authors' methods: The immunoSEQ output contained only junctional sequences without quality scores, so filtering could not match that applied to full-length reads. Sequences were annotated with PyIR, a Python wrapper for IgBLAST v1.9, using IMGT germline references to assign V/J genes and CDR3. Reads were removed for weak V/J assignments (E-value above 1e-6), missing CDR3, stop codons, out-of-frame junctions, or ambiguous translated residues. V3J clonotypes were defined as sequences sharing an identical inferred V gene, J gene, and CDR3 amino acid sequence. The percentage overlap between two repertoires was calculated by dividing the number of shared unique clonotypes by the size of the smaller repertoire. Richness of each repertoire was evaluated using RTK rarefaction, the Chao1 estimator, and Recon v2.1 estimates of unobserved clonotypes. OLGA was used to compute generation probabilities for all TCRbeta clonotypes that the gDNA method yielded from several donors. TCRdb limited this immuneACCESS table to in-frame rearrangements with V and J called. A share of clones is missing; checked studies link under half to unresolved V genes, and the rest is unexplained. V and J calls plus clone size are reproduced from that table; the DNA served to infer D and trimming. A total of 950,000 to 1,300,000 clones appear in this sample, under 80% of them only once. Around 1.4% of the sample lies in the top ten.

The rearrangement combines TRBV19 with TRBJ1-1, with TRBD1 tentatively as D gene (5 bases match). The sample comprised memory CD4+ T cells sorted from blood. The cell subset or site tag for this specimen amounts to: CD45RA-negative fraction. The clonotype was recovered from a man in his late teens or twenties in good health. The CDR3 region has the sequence CASTHEGFGGEAFF. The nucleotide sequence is TGTGCCAGTACCCACGAAGGTTTCGGGGGTGAAGCTTTCTTT.